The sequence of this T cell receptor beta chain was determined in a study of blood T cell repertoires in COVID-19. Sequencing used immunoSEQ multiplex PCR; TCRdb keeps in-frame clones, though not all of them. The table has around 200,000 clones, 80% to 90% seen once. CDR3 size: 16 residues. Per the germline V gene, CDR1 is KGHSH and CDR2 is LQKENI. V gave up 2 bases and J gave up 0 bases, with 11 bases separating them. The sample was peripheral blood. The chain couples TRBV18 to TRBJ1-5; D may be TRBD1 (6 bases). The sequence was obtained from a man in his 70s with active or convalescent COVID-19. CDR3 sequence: CASSPNRDLSNQPQHF. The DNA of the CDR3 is TGTGCCAGCTCACCAAACAGGGACCTTAGCAATCAGCCCCAGCATTTT. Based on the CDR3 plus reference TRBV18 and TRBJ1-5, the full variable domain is NAGVMQNPRHLVRRRGQEARLRCSPMKGHSHVYWYRQLPEEGLKFMVYLQKENIIDESGMPKERFSAEFPKEGPSILRIQQVVRGDSAAYFCASSPNRDLSNQPQHFGDGTRLSIL.